This T cell receptor beta chain is from a study of T cell responses to AZD1222 COVID-19 vaccine. Germline-derived CDR1 and CDR2 are SGHVS and FQNEAQ. Trimming removed 2 bases from V and 4 bases from J, with 11 bases in between. The CDR3 consists of 14 residues. A note on this clone: What it recognizes is unknown.

Clones were read by immunoSEQ multiplex PCR, and TCRdb kept only the in-frame ones, dropping some. The sample includes under 150,000 clones, approximately 90% of them seen just once. Broader study findings: Spike was spanned by vaccine-associated CD4 TCRs, which were dominant at 160-218 and 743-854.

The sample was peripheral blood, taken on day 0 of MenACWY control vaccination. The clonotype was recovered from an adult in good health. The chain recombines TRBV7-8 with TRBJ1-2, with D hard to call. The CDR3 reads CASSLQSPLYGYTF. The CDR3 coding sequence is TGTGCCAGCAGCTTACAATCACCACTCTATGGCTACACCTTC. Supplemented by reference TRBV7-8 and TRBJ1-2, the full variable domain reads GAGVSQSPRYKVAKRGQDVALRCDPISGHVSLFWYQQALGQGPEFLTYFQNEAQLDKSGLPSDRFFAERPEGSVSTLKIQRTQQEDSAVYLCASSLQSPLYGYTFGSGTRLTVV.